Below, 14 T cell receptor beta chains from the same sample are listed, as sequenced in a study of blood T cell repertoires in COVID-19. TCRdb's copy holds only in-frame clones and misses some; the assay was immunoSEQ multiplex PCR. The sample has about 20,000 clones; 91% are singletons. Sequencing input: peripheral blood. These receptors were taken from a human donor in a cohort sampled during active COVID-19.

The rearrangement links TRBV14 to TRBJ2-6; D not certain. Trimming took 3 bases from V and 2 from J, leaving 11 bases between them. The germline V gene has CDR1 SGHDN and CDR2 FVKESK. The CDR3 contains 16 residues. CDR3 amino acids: CASSHARRAGANVLTF. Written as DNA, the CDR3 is TGTGCCAGCAGCCATGCCCGCCGGGCTGGGGCCAACGTCCTGACTTTC.

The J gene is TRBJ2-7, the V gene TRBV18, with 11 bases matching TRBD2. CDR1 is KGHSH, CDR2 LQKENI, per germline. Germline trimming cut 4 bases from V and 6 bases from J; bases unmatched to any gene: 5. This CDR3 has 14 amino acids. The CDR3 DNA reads TGTGCCAGCTCACTAGCGGGAGGGCCAGCCGAGCAGTACGTC. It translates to CASSLAGGPAEQYV.

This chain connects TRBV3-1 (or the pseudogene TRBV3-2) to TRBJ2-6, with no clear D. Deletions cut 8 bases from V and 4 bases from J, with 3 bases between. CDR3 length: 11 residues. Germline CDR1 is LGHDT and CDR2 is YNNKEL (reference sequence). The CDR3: CASRGANVLTF. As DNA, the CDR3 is TGTGCCAGCCGGGGGGCCAACGTCCTGACTTTC.

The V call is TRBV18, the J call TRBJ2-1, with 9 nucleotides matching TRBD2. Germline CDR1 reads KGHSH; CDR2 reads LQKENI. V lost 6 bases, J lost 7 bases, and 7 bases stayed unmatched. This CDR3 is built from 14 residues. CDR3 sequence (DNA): TGTGCCAGCTCGCTCGCTAGCGGGGTGAATGAGCAGTTCTTC. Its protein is CASSLASGVNEQFF. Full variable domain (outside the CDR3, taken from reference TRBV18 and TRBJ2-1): NAGVMQNPRHLVRRRGQEARLRCSPMKGHSHVYWYRQLPEEGLKFMVYLQKENIIDESGMPKERFSAEFPKEGPSILRIQQVVRGDSAAYFCASSLASGVNEQFFGPGTRLTVL.

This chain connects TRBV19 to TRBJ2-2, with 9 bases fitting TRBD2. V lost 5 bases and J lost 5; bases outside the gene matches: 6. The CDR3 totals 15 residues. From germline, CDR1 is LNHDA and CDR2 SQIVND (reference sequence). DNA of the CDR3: TGTGCCAGTAGTCGCGGGGGGGCCTTGACCGGGGAGCTGTTTTTT. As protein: CASSRGGALTGELFF.

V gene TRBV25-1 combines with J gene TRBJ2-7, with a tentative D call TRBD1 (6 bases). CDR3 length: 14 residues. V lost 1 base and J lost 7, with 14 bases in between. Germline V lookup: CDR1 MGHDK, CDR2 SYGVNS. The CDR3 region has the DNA TGTGCCAGCAGTGAATCGACAGGAGGCAGGGAGCAGTACTTC. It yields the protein CASSESTGGREQYF.

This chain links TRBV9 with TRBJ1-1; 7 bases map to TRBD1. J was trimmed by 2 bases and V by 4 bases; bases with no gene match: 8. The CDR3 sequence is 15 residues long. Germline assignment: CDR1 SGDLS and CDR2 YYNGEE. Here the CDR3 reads CASSTQTGLNTEAFF. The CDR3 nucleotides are TGTGCCAGCAGCACCCAGACAGGGCTAAACACTGAAGCTTTCTTT.

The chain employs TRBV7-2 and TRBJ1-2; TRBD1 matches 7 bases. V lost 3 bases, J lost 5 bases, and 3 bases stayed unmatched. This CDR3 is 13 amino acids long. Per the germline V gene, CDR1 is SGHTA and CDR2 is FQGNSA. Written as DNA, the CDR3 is TGTGCCAGCAGCTTTCAGGGGGAGTATGGCTACACCTTC. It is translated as CASSFQGEYGYTF.

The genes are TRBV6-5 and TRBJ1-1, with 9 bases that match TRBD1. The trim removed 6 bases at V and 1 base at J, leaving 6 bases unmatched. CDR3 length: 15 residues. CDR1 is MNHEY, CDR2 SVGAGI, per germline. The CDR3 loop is CASRPTGGPNTEAFF. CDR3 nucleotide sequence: TGTGCCAGCAGACCGACAGGGGGGCCGAACACTGAAGCTTTCTTT.

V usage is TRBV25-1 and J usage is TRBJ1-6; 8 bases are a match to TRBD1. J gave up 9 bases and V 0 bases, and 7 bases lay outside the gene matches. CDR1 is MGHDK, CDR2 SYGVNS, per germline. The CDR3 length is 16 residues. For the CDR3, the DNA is TGTGCCAGCAGTGAATATGGCAGGGGGCTCAGTTCACCCCTCCACTTT. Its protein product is CASSEYGRGLSSPLHF.

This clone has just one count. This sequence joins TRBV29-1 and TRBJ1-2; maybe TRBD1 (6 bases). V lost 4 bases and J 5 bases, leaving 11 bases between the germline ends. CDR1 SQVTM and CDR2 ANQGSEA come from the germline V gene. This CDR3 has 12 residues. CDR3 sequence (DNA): TGCAGCGTTGGTGATACAGGGTATGGCTACACCTTC. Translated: CSVGDTGYGYTF. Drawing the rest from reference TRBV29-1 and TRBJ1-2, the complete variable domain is SAVISQKPSRDICQRGTSLTIQCQVDSQVTMMFWYRQQPGQSLTLIATANQGSEATYESGFVIDKFPISRPNLTFSTLTVSNMSPEDSSIYLCSVGDTGYGYTFGSGTRLTVV.

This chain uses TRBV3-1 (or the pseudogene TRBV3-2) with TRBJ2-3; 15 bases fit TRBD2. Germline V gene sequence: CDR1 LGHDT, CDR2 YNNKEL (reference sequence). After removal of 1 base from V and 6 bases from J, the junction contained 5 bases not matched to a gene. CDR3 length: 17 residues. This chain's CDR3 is CASSQGTSGRESDTQYF. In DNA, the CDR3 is TGTGCCAGCAGCCAAGGGACTAGCGGGAGGGAGAGCGATACGCAGTATTTT.

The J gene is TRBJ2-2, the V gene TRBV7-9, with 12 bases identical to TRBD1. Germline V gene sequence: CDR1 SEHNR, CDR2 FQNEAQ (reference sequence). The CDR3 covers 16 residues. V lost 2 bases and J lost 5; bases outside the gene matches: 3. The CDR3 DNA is TGTGCCAGCAGCTTAAGGGACAGGGGGCTGACCGGGGAGCTGTTTTTT. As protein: CASSLRDRGLTGELFF.

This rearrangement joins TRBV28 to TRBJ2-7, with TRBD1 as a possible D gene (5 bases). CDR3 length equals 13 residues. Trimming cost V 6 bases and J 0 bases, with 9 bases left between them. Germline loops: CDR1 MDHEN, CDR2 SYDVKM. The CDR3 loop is CASRWGGSYEQYF. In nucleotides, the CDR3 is TGTGCCAGCAGATGGGGCGGCTCCTACGAGCAGTACTTC.